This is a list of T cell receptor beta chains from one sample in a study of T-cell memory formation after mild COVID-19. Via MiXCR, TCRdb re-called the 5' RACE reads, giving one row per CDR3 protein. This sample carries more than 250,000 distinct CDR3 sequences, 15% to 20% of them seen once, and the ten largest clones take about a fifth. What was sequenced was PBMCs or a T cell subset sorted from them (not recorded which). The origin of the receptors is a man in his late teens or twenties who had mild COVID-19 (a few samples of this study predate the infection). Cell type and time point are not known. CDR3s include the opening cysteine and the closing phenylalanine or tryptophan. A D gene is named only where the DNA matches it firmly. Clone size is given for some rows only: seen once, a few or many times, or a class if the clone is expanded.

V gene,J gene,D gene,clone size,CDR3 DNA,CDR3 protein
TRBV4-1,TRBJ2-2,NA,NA,TGCGCCAGCAAAGTCGACAAGATCGCCGGGGAGCTGTTTTTT,CASKVDKIAGELFF
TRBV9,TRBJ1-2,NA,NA,TGTGCCAGCAGCGAACGGAGGCGTTATGGGTTCTATGGCTACACCTTC,CASSERRRYGFYGYTF
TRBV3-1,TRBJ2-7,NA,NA,TGTGCCAGCAGCCAAGGGGCAGGCCCTACGGGTGAGCAGTACTTC,CASSQGAGPTGEQYF
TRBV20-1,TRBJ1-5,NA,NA,TGCAGTGCCGAGGGCAGGGAGGGGATCCAGCCCCAGCATTTT,CSAEGREGIQPQHF
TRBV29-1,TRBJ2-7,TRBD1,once,TGCAGCGTTGAAGCAAGGGGGACAGGCACCTACGAGCAGTACTTC,CSVEARGTGTYEQYF
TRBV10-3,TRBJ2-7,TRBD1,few,TGTGCCATCAGTGCTCGGGACAGGGGATCCTACGAGCAGTACTTC,CAISARDRGSYEQYF
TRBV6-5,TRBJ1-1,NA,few,TGTGCCAGCAGTTACAGAGCAACGCGGGGCACTGAAGCTTTCTTT,CASSYRATRGTEAFF
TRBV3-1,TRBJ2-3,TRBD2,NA,TGTGCCAGCAGCCGCCGGACTAGCGGGGGGCAGTATTTT,CASSRRTSGGQYF
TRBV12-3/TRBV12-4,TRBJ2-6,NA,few,TGTGCCAGCAGTTTTGTCACAGCCCCTGGGGCCAACGTCCTGACTTTC,CASSFVTAPGANVLTF
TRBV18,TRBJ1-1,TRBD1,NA,TGTGCCAGCTCACCACCGACGGGGACAGGGGGTTTCAGGGCTTTCTTT,CASSPPTGTGGFRAFF
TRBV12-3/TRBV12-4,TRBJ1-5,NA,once,TGTGCCAGCAGTTTAAGACCAAATAGCAATCAGCCCCAGCATTTT,CASSLRPNSNQPQHF
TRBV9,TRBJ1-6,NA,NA,TGTGCCAGCAGCGTGACGGACGTCTTTAATTCACCCCTCCACTTT,CASSVTDVFNSPLHF
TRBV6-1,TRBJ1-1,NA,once,TGTGCCAGCAGTGAAGAAAGGTACACTGAAGCTTTCTTT,CASSEERYTEAFF
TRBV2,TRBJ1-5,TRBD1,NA,TGTGCCAGCAGTCTCCAGGGGGCCGATCAGCCCCAGCATTTT,CASSLQGADQPQHF
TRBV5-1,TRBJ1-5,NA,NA,TGCGCCAGCAGCTTGGACAGCAATCAGCAGCCCCAGCATTTT,CASSLDSNQQPQHF
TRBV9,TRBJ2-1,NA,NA,TGTGCCAGCAGCGTGGGCCTGGGTTTCTATCTCGATGAGCAGTTCTTC,CASSVGLGFYLDEQFF
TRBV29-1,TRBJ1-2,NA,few,TGCAGCGTTGAAGCCAGCAACTATGGCTACACCTTC,CSVEASNYGYTF
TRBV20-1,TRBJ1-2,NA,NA,TGCAGTGGAAACGGCTACACCTTC,CSGNGYTF
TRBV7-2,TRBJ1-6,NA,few,TGTGCCAGCAGCTTCGGGACTCCAGCGGGGAATTCACCCCTCCACTTT,CASSFGTPAGNSPLHF
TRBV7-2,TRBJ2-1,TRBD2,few,TGTGCCAGCAGCTTCCTAGCGGAGGGTGAGCAGTTCTTC,CASSFLAEGEQFF
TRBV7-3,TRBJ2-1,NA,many,TGTGCCAGCAGCTTAAAAGTCAGTAGCTCCTACAATGAGCAGTTCTTC,CASSLKVSSSYNEQFF
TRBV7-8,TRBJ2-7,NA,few,TGTGCCAGCAGCATAGCCTCAGGGTACGAGCAGTACTTC,CASSIASGYEQYF
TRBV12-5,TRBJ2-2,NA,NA,TGTGCTAGTGGTTTGGTACAGGGCTTACCCGGGGAGCTGTTTTTT,CASGLVQGLPGELFF
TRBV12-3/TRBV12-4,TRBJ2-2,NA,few,TGTGCCAGCAGTCCCAACCCCATCGGGGAGCTGTTTTTT,CASSPNPIGELFF
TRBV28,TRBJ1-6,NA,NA,TGTGCCAGCAGTTTACCGGGGAATACCCTCCACTTT,CASSLPGNTLHF
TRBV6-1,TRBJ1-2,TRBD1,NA,TGTGCCAGCAGACCCACAGGGGTAGGCGGCTACACCTTC,CASRPTGVGGYTF
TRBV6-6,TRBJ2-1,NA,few,TGTGCCAGCAGTTACTCTAGCGAATCCTCCTACAATGAGCAGTTCTTC,CASSYSSESSYNEQFF
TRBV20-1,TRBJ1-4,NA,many,TGCAGTGGGACGGTGAATGAAAAACTGTTTTTT,CSGTVNEKLFF
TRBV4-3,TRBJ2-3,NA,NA,TGCGCCAGCAGCCAAGGGACGGCCTGGGGGGCAGATACGCAGTATTTT,CASSQGTAWGADTQYF
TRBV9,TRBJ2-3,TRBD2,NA,TGTGCCAGCAGCGTAGACGGCTTAGCGGGTGGGACGCAGTATTTT,CASSVDGLAGGTQYF
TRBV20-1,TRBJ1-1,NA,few,TGCAGTGCTAGAGGGACACTGAACACTGAAGCTTTCTTT,CSARGTLNTEAFF
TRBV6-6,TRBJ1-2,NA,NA,TGTGCCAGTCAGGCGGGCGCGAACTATGGCTACACCTTC,CASQAGANYGYTF